The 18 T cell receptor beta chains below were found in one sample sequenced in a study of T cell responses to AZD1222 COVID-19 vaccine. Sequencing was performed with immunoSEQ multiplex PCR; in TCRdb, only in-frame clones are kept and a portion is missing. The sample consists of around 140,000 clones, over 75% of them appearing once. The sequencing here drew on peripheral blood, taken on day 0 of AZD1222 vaccination. The origin of the receptors is an adult in good health.

The chain employs TRBV11-3 and TRBJ2-5; D uncertain. The V end lost 1 base, the J end lost 5 bases, and 17 bases lay between the germline ends. CDR1 is SGHNT, CDR2 YENEEA, per germline. The length of the CDR3 is 16 residues. The CDR3 here is CASSLATTYRRETQYF. The CDR3 DNA is TGTGCCAGCAGCTTAGCGACAACTTATAGGCGGGAGACCCAGTACTTC.

This chain uses TRBV13 with TRBJ1-1; a weak D match, TRBD1 (5 bases). The CDR3 extends over 14 amino acids. Looked up from germline, CDR1 is PRHDT and CDR2 is FYEKMQ (reference sequence). The V and J ends lost 0 bases and 2 bases respectively, with 7 bases between them. The CDR3 sequence: CASSLGQGNTEAFF. Written as DNA, the CDR3 is TGTGCCAGCAGCTTAGGGCAGGGAAACACTGAAGCTTTCTTT.

This clone was detected only once. The V call is TRBV6-5, the J call TRBJ2-7, with D perhaps matching TRBD2 (7 bases). Germline V lookup: CDR1 MNHEY, CDR2 SVGAGI. The CDR3 length is 14 residues. V gave up 0 bases and J gave up 6 bases, with 12 bases separating them. For the CDR3, the DNA is TGTGCCAGCAGTTACTCACCGGGGGGCGGCGAGCAGTACTTC. Translating it yields CASSYSPGGGEQYF.

The rearrangement links TRBV9 to TRBJ2-3; D might be TRBD2 (6 bases). V shed 2 bases and J shed 5 bases, with 21 bases lying between them. CDR1 and CDR2 from the germline V gene are SGDLS and YYNGEE. This CDR3 is 17 amino acids long. The CDR3 region is CASSVATGQNGGDTQYF. CDR3 bases: TGTGCCAGCAGCGTTGCTACGGGGCAGAACGGGGGAGATACGCAGTATTTT.

CDR3 nucleotide sequence: TGTGCCAGCAGCCCGATACAGGGTGGGGTTATGTATGGCTACACCTTC. Translated: CASSPIQGGVMYGYTF. This chain connects TRBV13 to TRBJ1-2; tentative D call: TRBD1 (6 bases). Trimming cost V 5 bases and J 5 bases, with 21 bases left between them. CDR1 PRHDT and CDR2 FYEKMQ come from the germline V gene (reference sequence). The CDR3 loop spans 16 amino acids.

This clone was counted once. The rearrangement links TRBV2 to TRBJ2-7; 8 bases are a match to TRBD1. Looked up from germline, CDR1 is SNHLY and CDR2 is FYNNEI. The CDR3 totals 16 residues. Trimming removed 0 bases from V and 0 bases from J; junction bases left unmatched: 4. As DNA, the CDR3 is TGTGCCAGCAGTGAAGCCGCCGGACAGGGCTCCTACGAGCAGTACTTC. Translated, it gives CASSEAAGQGSYEQYF.

The chain uses TRBV14 and TRBJ1-2; possible D gene TRBD1, 5 bases. The V end was cut by 0 bases, the J end by 2 bases, with 16 bases between. The CDR3 has 17 residues. Germline lookup yields CDR1 SGHDN and CDR2 FVKESK. The CDR3 is CASSQDLSGWQNYGYTF. Here the CDR3 DNA reads TGTGCCAGCAGCCAAGATCTTTCAGGGTGGCAGAACTATGGCTACACCTTC.

V and J are TRBV14 and TRBJ2-1; 8 bases map to TRBD2. The germline V gene encodes CDR1 SGHDN and CDR2 FVKESK. This CDR3 is 16 amino acids long. V dropped 4 bases and J dropped 1; count of bases not matched to a gene: 6. The CDR3: CASSRSGSGSYNEQFF. The CDR3 region has the DNA TGTGCCAGCAGCCGAAGCGGGAGCGGGTCCTACAATGAGCAGTTCTTC.

The chain combines TRBV5-1 with TRBJ1-2; 9 nucleotides agree with TRBD1. Germline V gene sequence: CDR1 SGHRS, CDR2 YFSETQ. CDR3 length equals 17 residues. J was trimmed by 7 bases and V by 0 bases; bases with no gene match: 13. As DNA, the CDR3 is TGCGCCAGCAGCTTGGCCGGGGTGAGACAGGGGGTTGCTGGCTACACCTTC. It is translated as CASSLAGVRQGVAGYTF.

The chain links TRBV14 to TRBJ1-2; possible D gene TRBD1, 5 bases. Trimming pared 3 bases from V and 4 bases from J, leaving 15 bases between. CDR1 is SGHDN, CDR2 FVKESK, per germline. The CDR3 contains 15 residues. The CDR3: CASSQDIRPLYGYTF. The DNA of the CDR3 is TGTGCCAGCAGCCAGGACATCCGCCCCCTCTATGGCTACACCTTC.

The V call is TRBV6-5, the J call TRBJ1-2; 7 nucleotides align to TRBD1. The junction had 7 bases not matched to a gene; V was cut back by 2 bases and J by 4 bases. Germline V lookup: CDR1 MNHEY, CDR2 SVGAGI. The CDR3 consists of 15 residues. CDR3 DNA: TGTGCCAGCAGTTACCCGACAGGGACGGGCTATGGCTACACCTTC. Its translation is CASSYPTGTGYGYTF.

The chain joins TRBV19 to TRBJ1-3, with D possibly being TRBD1 (6 bases). CDR3 length: 18 residues. Germline assignment: CDR1 LNHDA and CDR2 SQIVND (reference sequence). The V and J ends lost 7 bases and 0 bases respectively, with 22 bases between them. This chain's CDR3 is CASTSQPGQPLSGNTIYF. CDR3 nucleotide sequence: TGTGCCAGTACTAGCCAACCCGGACAGCCCCTCTCTGGAAACACCATATATTTT.

The chain combines TRBV7-6 with TRBJ2-3; the D is unclear. V was shortened by 1 base and J by 5 bases, with 10 bases between the two germline ends. Germline V gene data show CDR1 as SGHVS and CDR2 as FNYEAQ. The CDR3 length is 14 residues. CDR3 bases: TGTGCCAGCAGCTTAGATGGTCCATTAGATACGCAGTATTTT. Translating gives CASSLDGPLDTQYF.

J is TRBJ1-1 and V is TRBV21-1; TRBD1 is the table's D call and was not checked against the DNA. TRBV21-1 is reported as a pseudogene. This CDR3 spans 15 amino acids. This chain's CDR3 is CASGQVGVVNTEAFF. CDR3 coding DNA: TGTGCCAGTGGACAGGTCGGCGTCGTGAACACTGAAGCTTTCTTT.

The V call is TRBV14, the J call TRBJ1-6; TRBD1 agrees at 7 bases. The CDR3 covers 15 residues. Germline V gene lookup returns CDR1 SGHDN and CDR2 FVKESK. The junction had 9 bases not matched to a gene; V was cut back by 4 bases and J by 9 bases. CDR3 DNA sequence: TGTGCCAGCAGCCTTACCGGGACAGTATCTTCACCCCTCCACTTT. It codes for CASSLTGTVSSPLHF.

This chain connects TRBV19 to TRBJ2-3, with D possibly matching TRBD1 (5 bases). V was clipped by 4 bases and J by 6 bases, with 17 bases between them. The CDR3 consists of 15 residues. In germline, CDR1 is LNHDA, CDR2 SQIVND (reference sequence). The CDR3 DNA reads TGTGCCAGTAGTACCGTGTCGGTTCAGGGCGATACGCAGTATTTT. As protein: CASSTVSVQGDTQYF.

The chain links TRBV6-5 to TRBJ1-6; TRBD1 is a possible D gene (6 bases). V lost 6 bases and J lost 6, with 15 bases in between. The CDR3 consists of 15 residues. The germline CDR1 and CDR2 sequences are MNHEY and SVGAGI. CDR3 sequence: CASSPLQGSNSPLHF. The CDR3 bases are TGTGCCAGCAGCCCCCTACAGGGAAGTAATTCACCCCTCCACTTT.

V usage is TRBV6-5 and J usage is TRBJ2-5, with 9 bases matching TRBD2. Germline CDR1 reads MNHEY; CDR2 reads SVGAGI. The CDR3 has 15 amino acids. The J segment lost 3 bases and the V segment lost 1 base, leaving 3 bases of the junction unmatched. CDR3 DNA: TGTGCCAGCAGTTACTATGGGACTAGCAAAGAGACCCAGTACTTC. It specifies CASSYYGTSKETQYF.